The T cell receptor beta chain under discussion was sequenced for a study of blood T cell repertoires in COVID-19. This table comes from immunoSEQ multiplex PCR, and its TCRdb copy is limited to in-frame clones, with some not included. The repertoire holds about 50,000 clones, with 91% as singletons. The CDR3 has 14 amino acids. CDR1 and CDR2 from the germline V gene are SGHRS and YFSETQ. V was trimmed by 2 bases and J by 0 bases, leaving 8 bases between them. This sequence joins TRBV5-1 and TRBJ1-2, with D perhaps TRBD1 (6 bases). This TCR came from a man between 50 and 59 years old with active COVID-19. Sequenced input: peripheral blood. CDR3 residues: CASSLEGANYGYTF. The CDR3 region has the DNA TGCGCCAGCAGCTTAGAGGGGGCTAACTATGGCTACACCTTC.